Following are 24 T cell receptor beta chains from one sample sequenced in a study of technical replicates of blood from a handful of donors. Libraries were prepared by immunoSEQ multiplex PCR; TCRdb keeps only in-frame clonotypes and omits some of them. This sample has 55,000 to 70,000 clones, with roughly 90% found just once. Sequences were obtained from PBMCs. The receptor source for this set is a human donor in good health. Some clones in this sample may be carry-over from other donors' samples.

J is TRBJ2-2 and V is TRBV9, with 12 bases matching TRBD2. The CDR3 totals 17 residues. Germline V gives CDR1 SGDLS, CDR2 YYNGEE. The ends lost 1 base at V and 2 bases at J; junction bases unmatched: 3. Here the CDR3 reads CASSVRLAGVNTGELFF. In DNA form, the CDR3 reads TGTGCCAGCAGCGTACGACTAGCGGGAGTTAACACCGGGGAGCTGTTTTTT.

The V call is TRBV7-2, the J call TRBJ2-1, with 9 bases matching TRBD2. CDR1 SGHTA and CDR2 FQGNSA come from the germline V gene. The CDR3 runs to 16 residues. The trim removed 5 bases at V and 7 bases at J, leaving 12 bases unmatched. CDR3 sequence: CASSPAGGGAINEQFF. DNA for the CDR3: TGTGCCAGCAGCCCGGCGGGCGGGGGGGCCATAAATGAGCAGTTCTTC.

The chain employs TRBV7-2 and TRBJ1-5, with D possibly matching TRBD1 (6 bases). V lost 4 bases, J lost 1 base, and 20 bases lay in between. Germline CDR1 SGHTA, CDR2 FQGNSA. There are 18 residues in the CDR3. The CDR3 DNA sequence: TGTGCCAGCAGCTCCCGGGGGGGCCCCGGACAGAGCAATCAGCCCCAGCATTTT. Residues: CASSSRGGPGQSNQPQHF.

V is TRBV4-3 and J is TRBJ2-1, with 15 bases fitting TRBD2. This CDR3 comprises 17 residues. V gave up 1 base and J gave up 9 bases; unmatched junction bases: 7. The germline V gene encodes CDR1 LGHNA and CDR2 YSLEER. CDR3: CASSQGTSGRGYGEQFF. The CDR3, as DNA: TGCGCCAGCAGCCAAGGGACTAGCGGGAGGGGTTACGGTGAGCAGTTCTTC.

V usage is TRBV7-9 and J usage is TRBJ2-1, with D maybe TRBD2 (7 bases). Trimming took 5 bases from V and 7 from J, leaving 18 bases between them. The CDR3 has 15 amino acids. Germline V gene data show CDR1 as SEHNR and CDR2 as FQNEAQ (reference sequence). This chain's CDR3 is CASSARGGAQNEQFF. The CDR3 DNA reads TGTGCCAGCAGCGCAAGAGGGGGGGCGCAAAATGAGCAGTTCTTC.

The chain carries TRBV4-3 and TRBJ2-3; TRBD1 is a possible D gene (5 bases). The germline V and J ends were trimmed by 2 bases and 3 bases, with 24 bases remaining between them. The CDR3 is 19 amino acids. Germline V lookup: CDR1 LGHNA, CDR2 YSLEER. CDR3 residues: CASSQSWGLGAGWTDTQYF. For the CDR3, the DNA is TGCGCCAGCAGCCAAAGCTGGGGATTAGGGGCAGGGTGGACAGATACGCAGTATTTT.

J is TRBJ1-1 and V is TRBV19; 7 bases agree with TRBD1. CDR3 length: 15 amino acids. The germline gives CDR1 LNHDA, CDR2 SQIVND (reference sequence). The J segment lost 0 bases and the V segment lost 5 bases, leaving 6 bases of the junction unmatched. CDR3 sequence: CASSSLDRMNTEAFF. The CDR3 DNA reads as TGTGCCAGTAGTTCCCTGGACAGGATGAACACTGAAGCTTTCTTT.

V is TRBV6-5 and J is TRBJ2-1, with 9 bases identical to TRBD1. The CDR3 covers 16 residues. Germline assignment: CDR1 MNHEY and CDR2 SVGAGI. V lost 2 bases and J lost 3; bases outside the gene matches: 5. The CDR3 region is CASSYTGTGNYNEQFF. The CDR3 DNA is TGTGCCAGCAGTTACACTGGGACAGGGAACTACAATGAGCAGTTCTTC.

CDR3 in amino acids: CASSPLDRRINSPLHF. The CDR3 DNA is TGTGCCAGCAGCCCCCTGGACAGGCGGATTAATTCACCCCTCCACTTT. The chain combines TRBV14 with TRBJ1-6; TRBD1 agrees at 7 bases. In germline, CDR1 is SGHDN, CDR2 FVKESK. This CDR3 is 16 amino acids long. The ends lost 4 bases at V and 6 bases at J; junction bases unmatched: 9.

CDR3 nucleotide sequence: TGTGCCAGCAGTTTCATTGCGGGGGGGCCTGTATATGAGCAGTTCTTC. As protein: CASSFIAGGPVYEQFF. The chain recombines TRBV6-6 with TRBJ2-1, with 9 bases identical to TRBD2. Germline loops: CDR1 MNHNY, CDR2 SVGAGI (reference sequence). The length of the CDR3 is 16 residues. Trimming at V came to 4 bases and at J to 8 bases, leaving 12 bases not matched to a gene.

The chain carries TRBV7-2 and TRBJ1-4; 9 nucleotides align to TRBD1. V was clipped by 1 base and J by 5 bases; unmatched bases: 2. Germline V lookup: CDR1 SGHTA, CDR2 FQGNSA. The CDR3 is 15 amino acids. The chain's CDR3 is CASSLDGTGNEKLFF. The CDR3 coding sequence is TGTGCCAGCAGCTTAGATGGGACAGGGAATGAAAAACTGTTTTTT. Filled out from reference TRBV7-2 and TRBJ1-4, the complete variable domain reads GAGVSQSPSNKVTEKGKDVELRCDPISGHTALYWYRQSLGQGLEFLIYFQGNSAPDKSGLPSDRFSAERTGGSVSTLTIQRTQQEDSAVYLCASSLDGTGNEKLFFGSGTQLSVL.

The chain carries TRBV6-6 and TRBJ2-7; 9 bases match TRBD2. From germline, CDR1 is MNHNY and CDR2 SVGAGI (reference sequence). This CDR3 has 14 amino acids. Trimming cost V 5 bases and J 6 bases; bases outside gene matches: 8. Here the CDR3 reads CASSDAGGPLEQYF. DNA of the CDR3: TGTGCCAGCAGTGACGCGGGGGGGCCCCTCGAGCAGTACTTC.

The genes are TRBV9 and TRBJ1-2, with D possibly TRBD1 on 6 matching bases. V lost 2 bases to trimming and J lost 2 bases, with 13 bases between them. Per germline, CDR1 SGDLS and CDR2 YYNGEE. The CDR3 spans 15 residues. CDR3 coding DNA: TGTGCCAGCAGCGTCGGTCAGGGGTGGAACTATGGCTACACCTTC. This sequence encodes CASSVGQGWNYGYTF.

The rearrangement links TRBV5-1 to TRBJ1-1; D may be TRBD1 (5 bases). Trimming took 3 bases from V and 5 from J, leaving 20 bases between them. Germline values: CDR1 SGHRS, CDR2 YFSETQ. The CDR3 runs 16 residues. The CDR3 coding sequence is TGCGCCAGCAGCTGGGATTACGGATCCCGGGGGACTGAAGCTTTCTTT. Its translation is CASSWDYGSRGTEAFF.

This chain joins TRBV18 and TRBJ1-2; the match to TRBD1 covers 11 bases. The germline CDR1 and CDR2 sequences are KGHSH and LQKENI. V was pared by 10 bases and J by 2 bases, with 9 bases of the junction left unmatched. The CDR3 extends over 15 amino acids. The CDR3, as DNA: TGTGCCACCTCGGGAGGACAGGGGGCGAACTATGGCTACACCTTC. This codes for CATSGGQGANYGYTF.

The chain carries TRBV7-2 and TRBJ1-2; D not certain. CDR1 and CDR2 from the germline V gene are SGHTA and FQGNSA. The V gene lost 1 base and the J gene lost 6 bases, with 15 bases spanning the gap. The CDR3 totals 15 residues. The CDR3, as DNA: TGTGCCAGCAGCTTAGATTTTGGAGGGTTCGATGGCTACACCTTC. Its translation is CASSLDFGGFDGYTF.

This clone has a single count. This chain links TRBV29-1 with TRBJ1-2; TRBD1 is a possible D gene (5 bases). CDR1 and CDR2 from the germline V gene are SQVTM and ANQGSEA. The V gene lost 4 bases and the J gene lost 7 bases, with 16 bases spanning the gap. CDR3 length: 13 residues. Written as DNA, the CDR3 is TGCAGCGTTGGGCAGGGCAGAACCGTTGGCTACACCTTC. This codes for CSVGQGRTVGYTF.

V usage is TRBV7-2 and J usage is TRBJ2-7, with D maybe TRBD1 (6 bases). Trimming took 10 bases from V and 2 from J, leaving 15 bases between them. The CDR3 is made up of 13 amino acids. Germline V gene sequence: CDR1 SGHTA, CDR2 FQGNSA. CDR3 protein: CAIGRGSPYEQYF. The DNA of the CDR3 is TGTGCCATAGGCAGGGGCTCTCCCTACGAGCAGTACTTC.

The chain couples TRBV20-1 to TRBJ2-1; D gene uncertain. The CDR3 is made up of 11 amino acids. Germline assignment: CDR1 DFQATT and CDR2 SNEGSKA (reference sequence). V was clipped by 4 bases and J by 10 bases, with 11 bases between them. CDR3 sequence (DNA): TGCAGTGCTATTGAGCGTAAAGAGCAGTTCTTC. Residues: CSAIERKEQFF.

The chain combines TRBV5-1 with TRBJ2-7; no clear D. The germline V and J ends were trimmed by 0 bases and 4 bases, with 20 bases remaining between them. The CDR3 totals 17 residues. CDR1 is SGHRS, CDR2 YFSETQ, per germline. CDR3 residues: CASSLALSLFVSYEQYF. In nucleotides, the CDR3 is TGCGCCAGCAGCTTGGCCTTAAGTCTCTTTGTCAGTTACGAGCAGTACTTC.

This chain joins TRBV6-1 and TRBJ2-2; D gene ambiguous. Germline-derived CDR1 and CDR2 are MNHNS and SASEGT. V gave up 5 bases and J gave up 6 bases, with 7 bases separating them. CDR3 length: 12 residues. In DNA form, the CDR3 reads TGTGCCAGCAGTCCCCTTGCCGGGGAGCTGTTTTTT. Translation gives CASSPLAGELFF.

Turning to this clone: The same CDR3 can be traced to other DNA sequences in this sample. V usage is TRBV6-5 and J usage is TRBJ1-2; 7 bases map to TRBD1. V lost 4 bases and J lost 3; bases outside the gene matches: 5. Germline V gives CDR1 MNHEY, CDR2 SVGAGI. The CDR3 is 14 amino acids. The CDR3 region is CASSLEGGDYGYTF. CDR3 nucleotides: TGTGCCAGCAGTTTGGAAGGGGGCGACTATGGCTACACCTTC.

The CDR3 loop is CASSYVSHQPQHF. DNA for the CDR3: TGTGCCAGCAGTTACGTATCCCATCAGCCCCAGCATTTT. The chain carries TRBV6-6 and TRBJ1-5; D uncertain. Germline CDR1 and CDR2: MNHNY and SVGAGI (reference sequence). This CDR3 has 13 residues. V was shortened by 2 bases and J by 5 bases, with 7 bases between the two germline ends.

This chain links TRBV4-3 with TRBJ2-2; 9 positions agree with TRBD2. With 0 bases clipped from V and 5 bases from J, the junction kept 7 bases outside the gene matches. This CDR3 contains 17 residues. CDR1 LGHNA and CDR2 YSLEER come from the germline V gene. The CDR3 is CASSQDRAGGGTGELFF. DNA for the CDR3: TGCGCCAGCAGCCAAGATCGAGCGGGGGGTGGTACCGGGGAGCTGTTTTTT.